This TCR beta chain was observed in a study of yellow fever vaccine responses in identical twins. Study-wide points: Twins reportedly had a vaccine T cell response that seemed partly convergent, partly personalized.

The germline V and J ends were trimmed by 0 bases and 2 bases, with 16 bases remaining between them. The CDR3 is 17 residues long. Per germline, CDR1 LGHNT and CDR2 FRNRAP. This clonotype was detected only once. Its antigen is not identified. TCRdb re-called the RT-PCR reads through MiXCR, storing one row per CDR3 protein. The table lists over a thousand distinct CDR3 sequences, around 80% of them singletons, with 20% to 25% in the top ten. V usage is TRBV12-5 and J usage is TRBJ1-1; a possible D gene is TRBD1 (6 bases). The sample consisted of T cells from blood (PBMCs), unsorted or a sorted subset (not recorded which), taken before or after yellow fever vaccination (not recorded which). This receptor was identified in a female donor who received the yellow fever vaccine. The CDR3 region is CASGLVLAGQLNTEAFF. The CDR3 coding sequence is TGTGCTAGTGGTTTGGTACTTGCGGGACAATTAAACACTGAAGCTTTCTTT. The full variable domain, completed using reference TRBV12-5 and TRBJ1-1, is DARVTQTPRHKVTEMGQEVTMRCQPILGHNTVFWYRQTMMQGLELLAYFRNRAPLDDSGMPKDRFSAEMPDATLATLKIQPSEPRDSAVYFCASGLVLAGQLNTEAFFGQGTRLTVV.